The present T cell receptor beta chain was sequenced within a study of early stage breast cancer tumors. The CDR3 totals 15 residues. In germline, CDR1 is SGHRS, CDR2 YFSETQ. V shed 1 base and J shed 3 bases, with 12 bases lying between them. Study-wide results and caveats: Enriched TCRB sequences shared across patients were mostly commonly generated sequences.

This table comes from immunoSEQ multiplex PCR, and its TCRdb copy is limited to in-frame clones, with some not included. Of 9,000 to 9,500 clones listed, over 70% are singletons. Often roughly 100-330 mg of normal breast tissue was needed for DNA. With respect to this clone: Its antigen is not known.

Sequencing used normal breast tissue next to the tumor. J is TRBJ2-3 and V is TRBV5-1; the D gene is possibly TRBD1 (6 bases). The receptor comes from a person aged 60 to 70 with breast cancer. CDR3 DNA: TGCGCCAGCAGCTTGTGGTCTAGGGGGACAGATACGCAGTATTTT. Protein product: CASSLWSRGTDTQYF.